Below are 19 T cell receptor beta chains sequenced from a single sample in a study of blood T cell repertoires in COVID-19 (dated by TCRdb to about 2020). Library preparation was by the immunoSEQ multiplex PCR assay. Held by TCRdb, this immuneACCESS table contains in-frame sequences only and omits some clones. Under half of the omission traces to an unresolved V gene where checked; the cause of the rest is unknown. The sample contains about 200,000 clones, 81% of them found a single time. Approximately 8% of the sample is taken by the ten largest. The sequencing input was peripheral blood. These receptors originate from a woman aged 80 or over with acute or convalescent COVID-19.

V and J are TRBV7-9 and TRBJ2-1; 7 bases line up with TRBD2. The CDR3 length is 14 residues. Germline-derived CDR1 and CDR2 are SEHNR and FQNEAQ (reference sequence). V shed 0 bases, J shed 9 bases, and the junction held 5 bases outside the gene matches. The CDR3 nucleotides are TGTGCCAGCAGCTTAGCGGGATCGGGGGGTGAGCAGTTCTTC. It codes for CASSLAGSGGEQFF.

This clone was seen a handful of times. The V gene is TRBV6-1, the J gene TRBJ2-7; no definite D call. V was cut by 3 bases and J by 4 bases, with 7 bases left in between. The germline V gene encodes CDR1 MNHNS and CDR2 SASEGT. The CDR3 is made up of 12 amino acids. CDR3 sequence (DNA): TGTGCCAGCAGTGAGGCTAGGTACGAGCAGTACTTC. Its translation is CASSEARYEQYF.

The chain uses TRBV7-6 and TRBJ2-2; a weak D match, TRBD1 (5 bases). Germline loops: CDR1 SGHVS, CDR2 FNYEAQ. This CDR3 region has 13 residues. The V gene lost 5 bases and the J gene lost 4 bases, with 8 bases spanning the gap. CDR3 sequence (DNA): TGTGCCAGCAGCGGGGCTCTCACCGGGGAGCTGTTTTTT. Translation: CASSGALTGELFF.

The chain is built from TRBV6-1 and TRBJ2-3; D may be TRBD2 (6 bases). V lost 1 base and J lost 7, with 18 bases in between. Per the germline V gene, CDR1 is MNHNS and CDR2 is SASEGT. The CDR3 spans 16 residues. CDR3 amino acids: CASSEGVGGMLHTQYF. The CDR3 DNA sequence: TGTGCCAGCAGTGAAGGCGTTGGGGGGATGCTACATACGCAGTATTTT.

The V gene is TRBV11-3, the J gene TRBJ2-3; D is perhaps TRBD1 (6 bases). The CDR3 length is 12 residues. Trimming took off 5 bases at V and 8 bases at J, with 11 bases between the two ends. Germline V gene lookup returns CDR1 SGHNT and CDR2 YENEEA. CDR3 in amino acids: CASSLTGGTQYF. CDR3 bases: TGTGCCAGCAGCCTGACAGGCGGTACGCAGTATTTT.

A remark on this clone: The germline gene is not matched at one end of the junction; a read error may be the cause. The chain is built from TRBV5-6 and TRBJ2-7; the match to TRBD1 covers 7 bases. This CDR3 has 17 residues. Germline V gene lookup returns CDR1 SGHDT and CDR2 YYEEEE. The CDR3 sequence is CASSCRQGESPSCEQYF. For the CDR3, the DNA is TGTGCCAGCAGCTGCCGACAGGGAGAGTCCCCCTCCTGCGAGCAGTACTTC.

The chain employs TRBV5-1 and TRBJ1-2; D perhaps matches TRBD1 (5 bases). Deletions cut 2 bases from V and 2 bases from J, with 13 bases between. Germline V gene sequence: CDR1 SGHRS, CDR2 YFSETQ. The CDR3 covers 15 residues. The CDR3 here is CASSFSGGDNYGYTF. The CDR3 DNA reads TGCGCCAGCAGCTTTAGTGGAGGGGACAACTATGGCTACACCTTC.

The chain employs TRBV19 and TRBJ2-1, with TRBD1 matching over 11 bases. Looked up from germline, CDR1 is LNHDA and CDR2 is SQIVND (reference sequence). The ends lost 4 bases at V and 7 bases at J; junction bases unmatched: 6. The CDR3 spans 15 residues. Here the CDR3 reads CASSKGQGETNEQFF. CDR3 DNA sequence: TGTGCCAGTAGTAAGGGACAGGGGGAAACGAATGAGCAGTTCTTC.

The CDR3 sequence: CASSAKDSQVFEQYF. The CDR3 DNA is TGTGCCAGCAGCGCCAAGGACTCTCAGGTGTTCGAGCAGTACTTC. The chain has TRBV9 and TRBJ2-7, with TRBD2 as a possible D gene (5 bases). Germline V lookup: CDR1 SGDLS, CDR2 YYNGEE. This CDR3 contains 15 residues. Trimming stripped 3 bases from V and 6 bases from J, with 19 bases between.

The chain joins TRBV6-5 to TRBJ1-1; 7 bases map to TRBD1. V was pared by 7 bases and J by 4 bases, with 12 bases of the junction left unmatched. Germline CDR1 and CDR2: MNHEY and SVGAGI. The CDR3 runs 15 residues. CDR3 amino acids: CASIPQTGTSTEAFF. The CDR3 nucleotides read TGTGCCAGCATTCCACAGACAGGGACTAGCACTGAAGCTTTCTTT.

The chain employs TRBV3-1 (or the pseudogene TRBV3-2) and TRBJ2-1, with 10 bases lining up with TRBD2. The germline V gene has CDR1 LGHDT and CDR2 YNNKEL (reference sequence). This CDR3 region has 15 residues. V lost 6 bases, J lost 1 base, and 3 bases stayed unmatched. CDR3 protein: CASRASGSSYNEQFF. The CDR3 coding sequence is TGTGCCAGCAGGGCTAGCGGGAGTTCCTACAATGAGCAGTTCTTC.

The chain carries TRBV15 and TRBJ1-6, with a possible D match to TRBD1 (5 bases). This CDR3 has 13 residues. The V and J ends lost 4 bases and 15 bases respectively, with 16 bases between them. CDR1 and CDR2 (germline): LNHNV, YYDKDF (reference sequence). The chain's CDR3 is CATSKGHSLGLHF. The CDR3 DNA reads as TGTGCCACCAGCAAAGGACACTCTTTAGGCCTCCACTTT.

The table lists this clone with a few counts. The rearrangement links TRBV11-3 to TRBJ2-1; 10 positions agree with TRBD2. The length of the CDR3 is 15 residues. Trimming cost V 5 bases and J 8 bases; bases outside gene matches: 9. Germline assignment: CDR1 SGHNT and CDR2 YENEEA. This CDR3 is CASSRASGSGDEQFF. CDR3 in DNA: TGTGCCAGCAGCCGCGCTAGCGGGAGCGGAGATGAGCAGTTCTTC.

A single count supports this clone. The chain's CDR3 is CASSQAGRGSGGAHEQYF. Written as DNA, the CDR3 is TGTGCCAGCAGCCAAGCAGGGAGGGGTAGCGGGGGGGCCCACGAGCAGTACTTC. The rearrangement links TRBV4-2 to TRBJ2-7; TRBD2 matches at 11 bases. Germline V gives CDR1 LGHNA, CDR2 YNFKEQ. After removal of 1 base from V and 5 bases from J, the junction contained 13 bases not matched to a gene. The CDR3 totals 18 residues.

The chain combines TRBV5-1 with TRBJ1-2; D unresolved. V was shortened by 5 bases and J by 1 base, with 12 bases between the two germline ends. This CDR3 spans 14 amino acids. Germline V gene lookup returns CDR1 SGHRS and CDR2 YFSETQ. This CDR3 is CASRLTVFNYGYTF. CDR3 coding DNA: TGCGCCAGCAGGCTAACAGTCTTTAACTATGGCTACACCTTC.

This clone appeared a few times. This chain connects TRBV10-1 to TRBJ2-7, with D possibly TRBD2 on 6 matching bases. CDR1 is WNHNN, CDR2 SYGVQD, per germline (reference sequence). The V end lost 5 bases, the J end lost 0 bases, and 14 bases lay between the germline ends. CDR3 length: 15 amino acids. This CDR3 reads CASSFSSGPSYEQYF. CDR3 DNA: TGCGCCAGCAGTTTCTCCAGCGGGCCCTCCTACGAGCAGTACTTC.

This sequence joins TRBV18 and TRBJ2-1, with TRBD2 matching 8 bases. The trim removed 0 bases at V and 9 bases at J, leaving 10 bases unmatched. The CDR3 covers 16 residues. The germline V gene encodes CDR1 KGHSH and CDR2 LQKENI. This CDR3 reads CASSPPENGGAGEQFF. For the CDR3, the DNA is TGTGCCAGCTCACCACCTGAAAACGGGGGGGCAGGTGAGCAGTTCTTC.

The gene calls are TRBV7-6 and TRBJ2-3, with TRBD2 matching over 9 bases. Germline assignment: CDR1 SGHVS and CDR2 FNYEAQ. V was clipped by 4 bases and J by 1 base; unmatched bases: 3. This CDR3 comprises 15 residues. For the CDR3, the DNA is TGTGCCAGCAGCTCGATAGCGGGGGGCACAGATACGCAGTATTTT. Amino acids: CASSSIAGGTDTQYF.

The V gene is TRBV10-3, the J gene TRBJ1-4; maybe TRBD1 (6 bases). Germline-derived CDR1 and CDR2 are ENHRY and SYGVKD. Trimming cost V 0 bases and J 8 bases, with 10 bases left between them. The CDR3 totals 14 residues. CDR3 bases: TGTGCCATCAGTGAGTCAGTAGGGGGAGAAAAACTGTTTTTT. It codes for CAISESVGGEKLFF.